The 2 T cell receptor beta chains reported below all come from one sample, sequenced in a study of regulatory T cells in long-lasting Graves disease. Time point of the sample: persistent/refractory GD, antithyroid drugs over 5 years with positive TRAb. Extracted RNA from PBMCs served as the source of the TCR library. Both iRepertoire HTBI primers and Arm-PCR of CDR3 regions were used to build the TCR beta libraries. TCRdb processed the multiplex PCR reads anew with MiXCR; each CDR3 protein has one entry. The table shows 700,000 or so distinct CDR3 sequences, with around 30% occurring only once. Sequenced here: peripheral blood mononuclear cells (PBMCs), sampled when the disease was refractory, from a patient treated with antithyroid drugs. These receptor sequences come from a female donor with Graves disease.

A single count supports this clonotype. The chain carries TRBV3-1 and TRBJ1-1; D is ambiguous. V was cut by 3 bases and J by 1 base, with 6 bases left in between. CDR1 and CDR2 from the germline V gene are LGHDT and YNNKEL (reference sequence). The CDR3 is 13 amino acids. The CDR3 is CASSHSANTEAFF. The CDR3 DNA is TGTGCCAGCAGCCATTCCGCGAACACTGAAGCTTTCTTT.

CDR3 in amino acids: CSAQGEDHGYTF. The CDR3 region has the DNA TGCAGTGCTCAAGGGGAGGACCATGGCTACACCTTC. The chain joins TRBV20-1 to TRBJ1-2; weak D call: TRBD1 (5 bases). The CDR3 runs to 12 residues. Trimming removed 5 bases at V and 6 bases at J, with 13 bases between. Germline CDR1 and CDR2: DFQATT and SNEGSKA (reference sequence).